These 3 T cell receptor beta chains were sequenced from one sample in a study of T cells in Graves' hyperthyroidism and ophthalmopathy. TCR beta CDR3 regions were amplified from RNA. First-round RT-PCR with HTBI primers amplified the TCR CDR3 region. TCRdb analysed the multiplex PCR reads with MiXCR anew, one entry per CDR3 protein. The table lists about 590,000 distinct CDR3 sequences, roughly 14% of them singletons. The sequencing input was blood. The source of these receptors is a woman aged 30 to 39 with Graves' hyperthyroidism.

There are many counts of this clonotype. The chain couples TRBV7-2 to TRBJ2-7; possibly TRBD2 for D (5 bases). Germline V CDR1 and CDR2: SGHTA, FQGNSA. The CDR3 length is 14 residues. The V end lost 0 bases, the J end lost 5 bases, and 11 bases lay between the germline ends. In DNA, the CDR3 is TGTGCCAGCAGCTTAGCCCAGCGGTGGCACGAGCAGTACTTC. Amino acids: CASSLAQRWHEQYF.

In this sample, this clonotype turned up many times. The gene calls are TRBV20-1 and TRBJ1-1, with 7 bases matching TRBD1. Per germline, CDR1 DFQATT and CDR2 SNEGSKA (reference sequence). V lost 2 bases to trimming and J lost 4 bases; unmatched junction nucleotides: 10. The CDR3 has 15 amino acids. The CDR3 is CSARSKDRPFTEAFF. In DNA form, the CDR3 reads TGCAGTGCTAGATCCAAGGACAGGCCGTTCACTGAAGCTTTCTTT.

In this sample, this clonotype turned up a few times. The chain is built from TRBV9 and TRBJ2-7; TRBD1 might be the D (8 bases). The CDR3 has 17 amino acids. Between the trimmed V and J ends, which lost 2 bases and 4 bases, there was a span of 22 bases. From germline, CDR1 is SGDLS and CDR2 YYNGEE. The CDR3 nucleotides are TGTGCCAGCAGCGTCGGACAGGGTTGGGGAGGGAGTTACGAGCAGTACTTC. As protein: CASSVGQGWGGSYEQYF.